Following are 4 T cell receptor beta chains from one sample sequenced in a study of long-term antiretroviral therapy in people with HIV. Run at survey level, the immunoSEQ assay was version v3.0. Measured with immunoSEQ multiplex PCR; TCRdb has only the in-frame clones, and not every one. This sample has about 30,000 clones, with roughly 78% found just once. Material: unsorted PBMCs, obtained 1.5 years before starting antiretroviral therapy. These receptor sequences come from a man between 18 and 29 years old with HIV.

The chain combines TRBV7-9 with TRBJ2-7; TRBD1 matches at 7 bases. The CDR3 sequence is 15 residues long. V was clipped by 5 bases and J by 5 bases; unmatched bases: 12. Germline V lookup: CDR1 SEHNR, CDR2 FQNEAQ (reference sequence). CDR3 DNA: TGTGCCAGCAGCCCCGCCCTAGCAGGGGGACACGAGCAGTACTTC. As protein: CASSPALAGGHEQYF.

V usage is TRBV7-9 and J usage is TRBJ2-1; 8 positions match TRBD2. The trim removed 6 bases at V and 8 bases at J, leaving 12 bases unmatched. Germline V gene lookup returns CDR1 SEHNR and CDR2 FQNEAQ (reference sequence). The CDR3 loop spans 15 amino acids. In DNA form, the CDR3 reads TGTGCCAGCAGGACCGGGACTAGAACGGTGGATGAGCAGTTCTTC. Translated: CASRTGTRTVDEQFF. Together with reference TRBV7-9 and TRBJ2-1, the CDR3 gives the full variable domain: DTGVSQNPRHKITKRGQNVTFRCDPISEHNRLYWYRQTLGQGPEFLTYFQNEAQLEKSRLLSDRFSAERPKGSFSTLEIQRTEQGDSAMYLCASRTGTRTVDEQFFGPGTRLTVL.

This clone has only a few counts. The chain joins TRBV30 to TRBJ2-7; perhaps D is TRBD1 or TRBD2 (5 bases each). Germline values: CDR1 GTSNPN, CDR2 SVGIG (reference sequence). The V end was cut by 2 bases, the J end by 3 bases, with 14 bases between. The CDR3 covers 14 residues. This chain's CDR3 is CAWSPRWGNYEQYF. The CDR3 DNA is TGTGCCTGGAGTCCAAGGTGGGGGAACTACGAGCAGTACTTC.

J is TRBJ2-7 and V is TRBV5-1; TRBD2 might be the D (5 bases). The V gene's germline CDR1 is SGHRS and CDR2 YFSETQ. Trimming stripped 4 bases from V and 1 base from J, with 12 bases between. The CDR3 has 14 amino acids. The CDR3 loop is CASSRGIPSYEQYF. CDR3 sequence (DNA): TGCGCCAGCAGCCGGGGTATCCCGTCCTACGAGCAGTACTTC.